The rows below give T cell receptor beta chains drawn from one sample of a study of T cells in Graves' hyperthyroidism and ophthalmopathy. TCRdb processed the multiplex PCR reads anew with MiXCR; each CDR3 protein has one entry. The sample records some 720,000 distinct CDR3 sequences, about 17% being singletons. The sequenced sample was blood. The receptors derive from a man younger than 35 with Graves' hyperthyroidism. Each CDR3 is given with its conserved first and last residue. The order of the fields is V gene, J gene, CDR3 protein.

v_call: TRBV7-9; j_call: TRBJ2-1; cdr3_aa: CASSSGVSYNEQFF
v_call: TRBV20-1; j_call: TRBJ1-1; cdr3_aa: CSAPRTANTEAFF
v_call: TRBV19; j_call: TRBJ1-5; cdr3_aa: CASSWGPDQPQHF
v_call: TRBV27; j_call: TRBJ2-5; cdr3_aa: CASSRQSPGETQYF
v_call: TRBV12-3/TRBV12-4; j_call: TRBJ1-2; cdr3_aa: CASSLQSGYTF
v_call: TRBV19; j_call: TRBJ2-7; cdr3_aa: CASRGRRLAGHRIYEQYF
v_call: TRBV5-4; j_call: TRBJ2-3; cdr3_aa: CASSLPTSGDTQYF
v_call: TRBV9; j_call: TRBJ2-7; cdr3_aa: CASSPHRTGVYEQYF
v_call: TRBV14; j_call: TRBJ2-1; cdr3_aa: CASSPLSRSYNEQFF
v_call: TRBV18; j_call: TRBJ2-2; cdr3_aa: CASSPGTGVITGELFF
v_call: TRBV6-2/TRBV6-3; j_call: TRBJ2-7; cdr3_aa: CASSYVASGSYEQYF
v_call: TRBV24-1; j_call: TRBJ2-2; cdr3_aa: CATSDPNRTGELFF
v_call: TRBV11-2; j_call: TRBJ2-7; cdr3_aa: CASSFSGPPVYEQYF
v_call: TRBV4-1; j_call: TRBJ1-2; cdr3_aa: CASSARGRGYTF
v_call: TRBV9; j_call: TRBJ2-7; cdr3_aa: CASSVEGGSPYEQYF